This TCR beta chain was recorded in a study of blood T cell repertoires in COVID-19. Data came from immunoSEQ multiplex PCR; TCRdb stores just in-frame clones and leaves some out. The table lists about 200,000 clones, 83% of them singletons, with approximately 5% in the top ten. CDR1 is LNHNV, CDR2 YYDKDF, per germline (reference sequence). This CDR3 has 18 residues. V lost 0 bases and J lost 4; bases outside the gene matches: 9. This clone appeared a single time. This TCR was sampled from a woman aged 45-65 years who had been exposed to COVID-19. The sample comprised PBMCs or T cells enriched from blood (not recorded which). The chain recombines TRBV15 with TRBJ2-2, with TRBD2 identical over 9 bases. The CDR3 DNA follows: TGTGCCACCAGCAGAGATCCCCGCGGGGGGGTTCCCACCGGGGAGCTGTTTTTT. Protein product: CATSRDPRGGVPTGELFF.